The 6 T cell receptor beta chains presented below share a single source sample, sequenced in a study of T cells after yellow fever vaccination. TCRdb analysed the 5' RACE reads with MiXCR anew, one entry per CDR3 protein. In the table there are just under 600,000 distinct CDR3 sequences, roughly 14% of which are singletons. This sample comprised PBMCs, obtained on the day of the yellow fever booster vaccination. The origin of the receptors is a man aged 30 to 45 who received the YFV17D yellow fever vaccine.

This clonotype was detected only a few times. V is TRBV10-3 and J is TRBJ2-5; D could derive from TRBD1 or TRBD2 (5 bases each). Germline assignment: CDR1 ENHRY and CDR2 SYGVKD. This CDR3 comprises 13 residues. Trimming stripped 3 bases from V and 5 bases from J, with 10 bases between. CDR3 nucleotide sequence: TGTGCCATCAGTGACGGGGCTCGTGAGACCCAGTACTTC. This encodes CAISDGARETQYF.

This clonotype was recorded at least ten times. The rearrangement joins TRBV5-1 to TRBJ2-4; D is uncertain. This CDR3 has 17 residues. The ends were cut back, 0 bases at V and 0 bases at J, with 13 bases in the middle. Looked up from germline, CDR1 is SGHRS and CDR2 is YFSETQ. CDR3 amino acids: CASSLEVGNLAKNIQYF. CDR3 DNA sequence: TGCGCCAGCAGCTTGGAAGTGGGTAACCTAGCCAAAAACATTCAGTACTTC.

The chain uses TRBV20-1 and TRBJ2-3; D is possibly TRBD2 (6 bases). The V and J ends lost 0 bases and 4 bases respectively, with 17 bases between them. Germline V gene data show CDR1 as DFQATT and CDR2 as SNEGSKA (reference sequence). This CDR3 is 16 amino acids long. In DNA, the CDR3 is TGCAGTGCTAGAGATCCCTGGGCGACGGGGGCAGATACGCAGTATTTT. The encoded protein is CSARDPWATGADTQYF.

V is TRBV12-3 or TRBV12-4 and J is TRBJ2-2; 11 positions match TRBD2. The CDR3 contains 18 residues. The V gene end was trimmed by 6 bases and the J gene end by 5 bases; junction bases not matched to a gene: 14. The CDR3 DNA reads as TGTGCCAGCAGGGCTACGGCCGGGACTAGCGGTAGGACCGGGGAGCTGTTTTTT. This sequence encodes CASRATAGTSGRTGELFF.

The chain carries TRBV3-1 and TRBJ2-5; D ambiguous. Germline lookup yields CDR1 LGHDT and CDR2 YNNKEL (reference sequence). The CDR3 totals 14 residues. The V end was cut by 3 bases, the J end by 1 base, with 9 bases between. The CDR3 DNA is TGTGCCAGCAGCCAGATGCGAGGCCAAGAGACCCAGTACTTC. Translating gives CASSQMRGQETQYF.

The sample holds a few counts of this clonotype. J is TRBJ2-2 and V is TRBV5-5; no clear D. Germline V lookup: CDR1 SGHKS, CDR2 YYEKEE (reference sequence). V lost 0 bases and J lost 0, with 6 bases in between. The CDR3 is 15 amino acids. CDR3 nucleotides: TGTGCCAGCAGCTTGGGGGTAGCGAACACCGGGGAGCTGTTTTTT. This encodes CASSLGVANTGELFF.